This T cell receptor (beta chain) stems from a study of control samples from healthy donors and cancer patients. Assay used: immunoSEQ multiplex PCR; TCRdb lists only in-frame clones, some missing. The sample lists about 160,000 clones, around 90% occurring once. Sequenced: blood. The TCR was taken from a man under 40 in good health.

The CDR3 region is CATEVAGVSGANVLTF. The CDR3 DNA reads as TGTGCCACAGAGGTAGCGGGAGTCTCTGGGGCCAACGTCCTGACTTTC. The gene calls are TRBV28 and TRBJ2-6; 9 bases fit TRBD2. The CDR3 has 16 residues. Germline V gene lookup returns CDR1 MDHEN and CDR2 SYDVKM. J was trimmed by 0 bases and V by 10 bases; bases with no gene match: 7. The full variable domain, with the rest looked up from reference TRBV28 and TRBJ2-6, is DVKVTQSSRYLVKRTGEKVFLECVQDMDHENMFWYRQDPGLGLRLIYFSYDVKMKEKGDIPEGYSVSREKKERFSLILESASTNQTSMYLCATEVAGVSGANVLTFGAGSRLTVL.